The present entry profiles one T cell receptor (beta chain) with its context. This sample stems from a study of blood T cell repertoires in COVID-19. Study overall: Acute and convalescent COVID-19 samples came from the United States, Italy and Spain. The cDNA or gDNA used as material had been derived from T cells, B-cell-depleted T cells, or PBMCs.

In the authors' workflow: Amplified reference gene primers provided the basis for estimating nucleated cell counts. The data were produced by immunoSEQ multiplex PCR, yet TCRdb's version contains in-frame clones alone and is incomplete. D and trimming were read from the DNA, whereas the V and J calls and clone size are those reported in that table. The data show about 200,000 clones, with under 95% seen just once and around 1.2% held by the top ten. Trimming took off 2 bases at V and 1 base at J, with 15 bases between the two ends. The CDR3 has 17 amino acids. Germline values: CDR1 MDHEN, CDR2 SYDVKM.

The chain carries TRBV28 and TRBJ1-5; possibly TRBD1 for D (6 bases). The receptor's source is a man between 25 and 39 years old with acute or convalescent COVID-19. The sequencing input was peripheral blood. CDR3 residues: CASSLQGSRGSNQPQHF. The DNA for the CDR3 is TGTGCCAGCAGTTTACAGGGATCTAGGGGGAGCAATCAGCCCCAGCATTTT. The complete variable domain, with remaining parts taken from reference TRBV28 and TRBJ1-5, reads DVKVTQSSRYLVKRTGEKVFLECVQDMDHENMFWYRQDPGLGLRLIYFSYDVKMKEKGDIPEGYSVSREKKERFSLILESASTNQTSMYLCASSLQGSRGSNQPQHFGDGTRLSIL.